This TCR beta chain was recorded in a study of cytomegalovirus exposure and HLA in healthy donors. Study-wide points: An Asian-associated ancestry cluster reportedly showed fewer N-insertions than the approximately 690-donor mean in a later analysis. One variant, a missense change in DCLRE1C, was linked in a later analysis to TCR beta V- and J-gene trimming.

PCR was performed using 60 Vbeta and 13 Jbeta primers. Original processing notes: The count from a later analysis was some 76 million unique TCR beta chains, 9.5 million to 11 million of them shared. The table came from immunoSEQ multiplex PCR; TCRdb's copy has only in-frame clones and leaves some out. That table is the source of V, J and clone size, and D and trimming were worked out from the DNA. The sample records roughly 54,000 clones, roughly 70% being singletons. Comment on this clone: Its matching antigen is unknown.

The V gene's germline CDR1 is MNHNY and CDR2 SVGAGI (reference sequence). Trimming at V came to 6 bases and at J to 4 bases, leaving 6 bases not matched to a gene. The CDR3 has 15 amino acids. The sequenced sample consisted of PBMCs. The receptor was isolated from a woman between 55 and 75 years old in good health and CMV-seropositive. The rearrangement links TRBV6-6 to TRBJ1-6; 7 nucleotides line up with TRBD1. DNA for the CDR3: TGTGCCAGCAGGGAGACAGGGAGTTATAATTCACCCCTCCACTTT. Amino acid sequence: CASRETGSYNSPLHF.